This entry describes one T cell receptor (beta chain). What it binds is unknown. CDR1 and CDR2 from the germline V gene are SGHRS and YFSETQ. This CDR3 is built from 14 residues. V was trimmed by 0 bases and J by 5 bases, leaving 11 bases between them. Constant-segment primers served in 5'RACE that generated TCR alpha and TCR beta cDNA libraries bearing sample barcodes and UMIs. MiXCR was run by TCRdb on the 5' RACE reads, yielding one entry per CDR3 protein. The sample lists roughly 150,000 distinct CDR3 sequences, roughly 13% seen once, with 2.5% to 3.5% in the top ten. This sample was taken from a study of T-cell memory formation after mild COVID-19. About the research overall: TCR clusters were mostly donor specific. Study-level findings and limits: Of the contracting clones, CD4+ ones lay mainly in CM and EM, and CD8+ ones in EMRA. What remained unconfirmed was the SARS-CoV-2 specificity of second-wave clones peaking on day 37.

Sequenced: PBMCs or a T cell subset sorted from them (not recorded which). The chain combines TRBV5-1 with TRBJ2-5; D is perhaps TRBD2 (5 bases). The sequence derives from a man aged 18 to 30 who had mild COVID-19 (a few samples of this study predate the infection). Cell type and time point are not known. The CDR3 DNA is TGCGCCAGCAGCTTGGTTGCGGGCGTCGAGACCCAGTACTTC. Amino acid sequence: CASSLVAGVETQYF.